This T cell receptor beta chain was documented in a study of identical twins. This clonotype was found a few times. Its antigen remains unknown. TCRdb re-analysed the 5' RACE reads in MiXCR, keeping a single row per CDR3 protein. The table has just over 450,000 distinct CDR3 sequences, 14% seen once; the top ten hold 0.5% to 0.65%. Findings and limits, study-wide: Its conclusions, products of cross-sectional statistical analysis, did not come from following the same donors.

Separately, the same data were catalogued under a study of yellow fever vaccine responses in identical twins. As that study records: It has been reported that, in twins, the vaccine T cell response seemed partly convergent and partly personalized.

The receptor comes from a young woman in good health. The specimen sequenced was CD4+ T cells sorted from blood.

The CDR3 sequence is CSGPGLASNEQFF. CDR3 bases: TGCAGTGGCCCGGGACTAGCTTCCAATGAGCAGTTCTTC. This chain joins TRBV20-1 and TRBJ2-1, with TRBD2 matching over 9 bases. CDR3 length equals 13 residues. Germline lookup yields CDR1 DFQATT and CDR2 SNEGSKA (reference sequence). V lost 7 bases to trimming and J lost 6 bases; unmatched junction nucleotides: 7.